This T cell receptor beta chain was sequenced in a study of cytomegalovirus exposure and HLA in healthy donors. Whole-study context: Genotyping showed about 80% of approximately 430 donors falling in the Caucasian-associated ancestry cluster. The study, taken as a whole, reports: According to a later analysis, donors in an Asian-associated ancestry cluster reportedly had fewer N-insertions than the approximately 620-donor mean. Roughly even sequencing depth across donors was the assumption behind the presence/absence analyses.

Healthy individuals who donated bone marrow served as the donors. This PCR relied on a set of 60 Vbeta primers and 13 Jbeta primers. Clones were sequenced by immunoSEQ multiplex PCR, and TCRdb holds only the in-frame ones, with some missing. The sample has about 54,000 clones, approximately 81% seen once. The CDR3 runs to 13 residues. CDR1 MNHNS and CDR2 SASEGT come from the germline V gene. Trimming at V came to 5 bases and at J to 8 bases, leaving 5 bases not matched to a gene. Note on this clone: Antigen unknown.

Sequenced: PBMCs. The chain links TRBV6-1 to TRBJ1-1, with 10 bases that match TRBD1. This TCR was sampled from a woman between 18 and 30 years old in good health and CMV-seronegative. DNA for the CDR3: TGTGCCAGCAGTATGACAGGGGGCATCGAAGCTTTCTTT. Translation gives CASSMTGGIEAFF.